The sequence of this T cell receptor (beta chain) was determined in a study of blood T cell repertoires in COVID-19. About the study: The United States, Italy and Spain were the sources of the acute and convalescent COVID-19 samples. Sources were T cells, B-cell-depleted T cells, or PBMCs; the material itself was cDNA or gDNA.

Germline V gives CDR1 LNHDA, CDR2 SQIVND (reference sequence). V lost 8 bases to trimming and J lost 0 bases, with 17 bases between them. The CDR3 covers 16 residues. Only one count was recorded for this clone. Source study methods: Reference gene primer amplification gave estimated nucleated cell counts. Assay: immunoSEQ multiplex PCR; the TCRdb copy retains only in-frame clones and omits some. The V and J calls and clone size are taken from that table; D and trimming were inferred from the DNA. The data contain under 130,000 clones, about 85% of them singletons. The sequencing input was peripheral blood. The origin of this receptor is a middle-aged man with acute or convalescent COVID-19. The rearrangement links TRBV19 to TRBJ2-1; no definite D call. The CDR3 nucleotides read TGTGCCAGTTCCACGGGTGTTCAAGGCTCCTACAATGAGCAGTTCTTC. The encoded protein is CASSTGVQGSYNEQFF.